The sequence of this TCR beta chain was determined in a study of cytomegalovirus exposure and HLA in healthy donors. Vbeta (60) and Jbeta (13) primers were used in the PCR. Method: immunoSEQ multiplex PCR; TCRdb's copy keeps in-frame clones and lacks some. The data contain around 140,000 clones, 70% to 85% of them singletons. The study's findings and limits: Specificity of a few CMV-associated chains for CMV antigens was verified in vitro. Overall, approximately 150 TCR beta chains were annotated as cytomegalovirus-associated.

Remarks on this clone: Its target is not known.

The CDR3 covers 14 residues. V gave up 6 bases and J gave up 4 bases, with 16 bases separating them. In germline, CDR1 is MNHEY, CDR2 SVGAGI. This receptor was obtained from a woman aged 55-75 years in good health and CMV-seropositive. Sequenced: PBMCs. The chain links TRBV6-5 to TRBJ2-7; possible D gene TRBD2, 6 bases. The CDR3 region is CASRKPGREYEQYF. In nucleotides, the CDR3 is TGTGCCAGCAGGAAACCGGGACGGGAGTACGAGCAGTACTTC.